Shown below are 25 T cell receptor beta chains from a single sample sequenced in a study of Ad26.COV2.S vaccination and SARS-CoV-2 variants. Treatment specified: roughly 18 received Ad26.COV2.S at low or high dose, single or two shots; 5 received placebo; per-sample allocation not given. Samples came from day 63 after the first vaccine or placebo injection. TCRdb keeps only in-frame clones here, not all; method: immunoSEQ multiplex PCR. The repertoire holds roughly 250,000 clones, with around 88% as singletons. The source was peripheral blood, collected in a trial of Ad26.COV2.S vaccine versus placebo. The receptors were sampled from a person aged 18-65 years who received the Ad26.COV2.S COVID-19 vaccine or a placebo.

This chain joins TRBV27 and TRBJ2-3; tentatively, D is TRBD1 (5 bases). Deletions cut 2 bases from V and 5 bases from J, with 14 bases between. Per germline, CDR1 MNHEY and CDR2 SMNVEV (reference sequence). CDR3 length: 15 residues. The CDR3 region is CASSLQGNYGDTQYF. The CDR3 DNA sequence: TGTGCCAGCAGTTTACAGGGCAATTATGGAGATACGCAGTATTTT.

V is TRBV19 and J is TRBJ2-2; no reliable D call. Trimming removed 6 bases at V and 1 base at J, with 9 bases between. The CDR3 totals 14 residues. Germline CDR1 reads LNHDA; CDR2 reads SQIVND (reference sequence). For the CDR3, the DNA is TGTGCCAGTAGATCGTCCCGGAACACCGGGGAGCTGTTTTTT. This encodes CASRSSRNTGELFF.

The chain combines TRBV7-8 with TRBJ1-5; D may be TRBD1 (5 bases). V dropped 4 bases and J dropped 1 base, with 14 bases sitting between them. The germline V gene has CDR1 SGHVS and CDR2 FQNEAQ. The CDR3 runs 16 residues. The CDR3 coding sequence is TGTGCCAGCAGCTCCCAGGGTCAAGGGAGCAATCAGCCCCAGCATTTT. Its protein product is CASSSQGQGSNQPQHF.

V is TRBV4-2 and J is TRBJ2-3; possible D gene TRBD1, 6 bases. The CDR3 sequence is 15 residues long. V was cut by 1 base and J by 2 bases, with 10 bases left in between. Germline assignment: CDR1 LGHNA and CDR2 YNFKEQ. For the CDR3, the DNA is TGTGCCAGCAGCCAAGCGGGACACTCCACAGATACGCAGTATTTT. Its translation is CASSQAGHSTDTQYF.

The chain carries TRBV7-6 and TRBJ2-2; D is perhaps TRBD1 (5 bases). CDR1 is SGHVS, CDR2 FNYEAQ, per germline. V was shortened by 8 bases and J by 0 bases, with 13 bases between the two germline ends. CDR3 length: 15 residues. CDR3: CASRQTETNTGELFF. Written as DNA, the CDR3 is TGTGCCAGCCGCCAGACAGAAACGAACACCGGGGAGCTGTTTTTT.

This clone was found a few times. This rearrangement joins TRBV10-3 to TRBJ2-1; D not certain. The CDR3 length is 13 residues. V was shortened by 3 bases and J by 5 bases, with 8 bases between the two germline ends. Germline lookup yields CDR1 ENHRY and CDR2 SYGVKD. Here the CDR3 reads CAISDPDNNEQFF. The CDR3 DNA is TGTGCCATCAGTGACCCCGACAACAATGAGCAGTTCTTC.

CDR3 protein: CSGSGTGGGQPQHF. Written as DNA, the CDR3 is TGCAGCGGATCCGGGACAGGGGGCGGTCAGCCCCAGCATTTT. The chain recombines TRBV29-1 with TRBJ1-5; TRBD1 aligns across 12 bases. This CDR3 has 14 residues. Germline values: CDR1 SQVTM, CDR2 ANQGSEA. Trimming at V came to 7 bases and at J to 6 bases, leaving 7 bases not matched to a gene.

Here the CDR3 reads CASRQGSETQYF. In DNA, the CDR3 is TGTGCCAGCAGGCAGGGGTCGGAGACCCAGTACTTC. V is TRBV6-1 and J is TRBJ2-5; D is possibly TRBD1 (6 bases). This CDR3 is 12 amino acids long. V lost 6 bases to trimming and J lost 5 bases, with 10 bases between them. Germline loops: CDR1 MNHNS, CDR2 SASEGT.

The table lists this clone with a count of one. CDR3: CASSSARGYGYTF. CDR3 sequence (DNA): TGTGCCAGCAGCTCCGCGAGGGGCTATGGCTACACCTTC. The rearrangement uses TRBV6-4 and TRBJ1-2, with a tentative D call TRBD1 (5 bases). CDR3 length equals 13 residues. Germline V gives CDR1 MRHNA, CDR2 SNTAGT. The V and J ends lost 6 bases and 4 bases respectively, with 12 bases between them.

The chain couples TRBV19 to TRBJ1-5, with TRBD1 as a possible D gene (5 bases). V was trimmed by 0 bases and J by 4 bases, leaving 16 bases between them. This CDR3 has 17 residues. Germline V CDR1 and CDR2: LNHDA, SQIVND (reference sequence). As DNA, the CDR3 is TGTGCCAGTAGTATAGATCCAGTGACAGACTATAATCAGCCCCAGCATTTT. It yields the protein CASSIDPVTDYNQPQHF.

The chain combines TRBV18 with TRBJ2-3, with D unclear. Trimming stripped 2 bases from V and 0 bases from J, with 9 bases between. Germline values: CDR1 KGHSH, CDR2 LQKENI. This CDR3 is built from 15 residues. The CDR3 loop reads CASSPELLSTDTQYF. CDR3 coding DNA: TGTGCCAGCTCACCAGAACTACTAAGCACAGATACGCAGTATTTT.

V is TRBV13 and J is TRBJ2-3; D remains ambiguous. CDR1 is PRHDT, CDR2 FYEKMQ, per germline (reference sequence). This CDR3 contains 14 residues. The germline V and J ends were trimmed by 7 bases and 2 bases, with 13 bases remaining between them. The CDR3 nucleotides are TGTGCCAGCACCATGGAGCGATTCACAGATACGCAGTATTTT. It yields the protein CASTMERFTDTQYF.

The V call is TRBV18, the J call TRBJ1-6; D gene ambiguous. V lost 3 bases to trimming and J lost 0 bases, with 9 bases between them. The CDR3 loop spans 16 amino acids. Germline V gene data show CDR1 as KGHSH and CDR2 as LQKENI. CDR3 coding DNA: TGTGCCAGCTCACCCCGAGGGAGCTCCTATAATTCACCCCTCCACTTT. Amino acids: CASSPRGSSYNSPLHF.

V gene TRBV7-2 combines with J gene TRBJ1-2, with 9 nucleotides matching TRBD1. CDR1 SGHTA and CDR2 FQGNSA come from the germline V gene. CDR3 length: 14 amino acids. Unmatched junction bases numbered 6, after V lost 5 bases and J lost 5 bases. The CDR3 region has the DNA TGTGCCAGCAGCCAAAGGGACAGGGCATATGGCTACACCTTC. This gives the protein CASSQRDRAYGYTF.

The chain has TRBV11-3 and TRBJ2-1; the D gene is possibly TRBD2 (5 bases). The CDR3 loop spans 14 amino acids. V was cut by 5 bases and J by 0 bases, with 8 bases left in between. Germline loops: CDR1 SGHNT, CDR2 YENEEA. This chain's CDR3 is CASSHGGSYNEQFF. The CDR3 bases are TGTGCCAGCAGCCACGGAGGCTCCTACAATGAGCAGTTCTTC.

The rearrangement joins TRBV29-1 to TRBJ2-3; tentative D call: TRBD2 (5 bases). This CDR3 region has 14 residues. V dropped 3 bases and J dropped 1 base, with 11 bases sitting between them. The germline V gene has CDR1 SQVTM and CDR2 ANQGSEA. The CDR3 reads CSVDLLGGTDTQYF. CDR3 sequence (DNA): TGCAGCGTTGATTTACTAGGAGGCACAGATACGCAGTATTTT.

This chain uses TRBV7-2 with TRBJ2-4; TRBD2 aligns across 11 bases. The CDR3 runs 17 residues. Germline values: CDR1 SGHTA, CDR2 FQGNSA. The J segment lost 4 bases and the V segment lost 3 bases, leaving 8 bases of the junction unmatched. CDR3: CASSLGGLAEFKNIQYF. The CDR3 nucleotides read TGTGCCAGCAGCTTGGGGGGACTAGCGGAGTTTAAAAACATTCAGTACTTC.

The CDR3 loop is CASSVDLAGREQYV. The DNA of the CDR3 is TGTGCCAGCAGCGTAGATCTAGCGGGACGCGAGCAGTACGTC. This chain connects TRBV9 to TRBJ2-7; 9 nucleotides align to TRBD2. Germline V gene data show CDR1 as SGDLS and CDR2 as YYNGEE. CDR3 size: 14 residues. V was pared by 0 bases and J by 6 bases, with 4 bases of the junction left unmatched.

The V call is TRBV5-4, the J call TRBJ1-2; a weak D match, TRBD1 (5 bases). V was trimmed by 2 bases and J by 1 base, leaving 6 bases between them. There are 13 residues in the CDR3. Germline V gene lookup returns CDR1 SGHNT and CDR2 YYREEE (reference sequence). CDR3 DNA sequence: TGTGCCAGCAGCTTCAGGGTTAACTATGGCTACACCTTC. Amino acids: CASSFRVNYGYTF.

This chain uses TRBV21-1 with TRBJ2-1; the table calls TRBD2, which could not be checked here. TRBV21-1 has pseudogene status. CDR3 length: 16 amino acids. The CDR3 nucleotides are TGTGCCAGCAGCAAAGGGACTAGCGGGAGGAACAATGAGCAGTTCTTC. Translated: CASSKGTSGRNNEQFF.

The chain uses TRBV30 and TRBJ1-2; 8 bases line up with TRBD1. Germline assignment: CDR1 GTSNPN and CDR2 SVGIG (reference sequence). The CDR3 runs 15 residues. V trimming: 0 bases; J trimming: 7 bases; junction bases outside the gene matches: 10. For the CDR3, the DNA is TGTGCCTGGAGTGTCGGGGACAGGCGGAGGAGTGGCTACACCTTC. As protein: CAWSVGDRRRSGYTF.

The J gene is TRBJ1-2, the V gene TRBV5-4; 12 nucleotides line up with TRBD1. The junction had 13 bases not matched to a gene; V was cut back by 4 bases and J by 6 bases. CDR1 SGHNT and CDR2 YYREEE come from the germline V gene (reference sequence). CDR3 length equals 17 residues. Here the CDR3 DNA reads TGTGCCAGCAGCCACCATGGGGACAGGGGGCATAGACATGGCTACACCTTC. The encoded protein is CASSHHGDRGHRHGYTF. The whole variable domain, remainder taken from reference TRBV5-4 and TRBJ1-2, is ETGVTQSPTHLIKTRGQQVTLRCSSQSGHNTVSWYQQALGQGPQFIFQYYREEENGRGNFPPRFSGLQFPNYSSELNVNALELDDSALYLCASSHHGDRGHRHGYTFGSGTRLTVV.

The gene calls are TRBV30 and TRBJ2-3; TRBD1 matches 9 bases. V shed 5 bases, J shed 3 bases, and the junction held 3 bases outside the gene matches. This CDR3 has 13 residues. Germline values: CDR1 GTSNPN, CDR2 SVGIG (reference sequence). The CDR3 sequence is CAWDRGGTDTQYF. CDR3 bases: TGTGCCTGGGACAGGGGGGGGACAGATACGCAGTATTTT. Using reference TRBV30 and TRBJ2-3 for the parts outside the CDR3, the full variable domain is SQTIHQWPATLVQPVGSPLSLECTVEGTSNPNLYWYRQAAGRGLQLLFYSVGIGQISSEVPQNLSASRPQDRQFILSSKKLLLSDSGFYLCAWDRGGTDTQYFGPGTRLTVL.

The chain uses TRBV2 and TRBJ2-2; TRBD2 aligns across 8 bases. Per germline, CDR1 SNHLY and CDR2 FYNNEI. J was trimmed by 5 bases and V by 4 bases; bases with no gene match: 9. The CDR3 runs to 16 residues. CDR3 protein: CASSAWSGGVTGELFF. DNA of the CDR3: TGTGCCAGCAGTGCTTGGTCGGGAGGGGTGACCGGGGAGCTGTTTTTT. The variable domain in full, completed from reference TRBV2 and TRBJ2-2, reads EPEVTQTPSHQVTQMGQEVILRCVPISNHLYFYWYRQILGQKVEFLVSFYNNEISEKSEIFDDQFSVERPDGSNFTLKIRSTKLEDSAMYFCASSAWSGGVTGELFFGEGSRLTVL.

The J gene is TRBJ2-7, the V gene TRBV6-1; 10 bases match TRBD2. The germline V gene has CDR1 MNHNS and CDR2 SASEGT. The ends lost 5 bases at V and 2 bases at J; junction bases unmatched: 12. This CDR3 region has 17 residues. CDR3 coding DNA: TGTGCCAGCAGTAAAGGACTAGCGGCTTCACCACCCTACGAGCAGTACTTC. Translation: CASSKGLAASPPYEQYF.